This T cell receptor beta chain was sequenced in a study of cytomegalovirus exposure and HLA in healthy donors (dated by TCRdb to the late 2010s). In terms of the full investigation: In an earlier analysis of 450 to 750 of the donors, approximately 260 Gb of sequence data and 90 million to 120 million unique TCR beta sequences from roughly 200 million T cells were reported. Class I and class II HLA loci were covered by the typing at four-digit resolution. The later analysis used no new phenotypic data to find candidate immune exposures, relying instead on TCR beta sequences and their occurrence across donors. The study was designed to test whether signatures of past pathogen exposure could be identified by cataloging public T cell receptors. Every discovery cohort repertoire had been produced on one sequencing platform. Of the roughly 430 genotyped donors, around 81% fell in the genetic ancestry cluster associated with self-reported Caucasian donors. Typing coverage varied by locus: about 620-630 donors for A, B, C, DRB1 and DQB1; approximately 560 for DQA1; over 600 for DPA1; approximately 450 for DPB1. Donor age, sex, ethnicity and CMV serostatus were compiled together with the repertoire data. In a later genetic analysis, genome-wide SNP genotypes for about 65% of the roughly 670 donors were used, and that subset was treated as a discovery cohort. An earlier analysis of around 640 of the donors used high-throughput TCR beta sequencing to judge whether each TCR beta V gene segment behaved as functional or pseudogenic. About 280 gigabases of sequencing data and around 80 million unique TCR sequences made up an early release that covered several hundred HLA-typed donors. The study profiled the T cell repertoires of hundreds of subjects by immunosequencing and related them to cytomegalovirus serostatus. Roughly 5 DR-DQ haplotypes were handled as single units for association and clustering, since linkage in the cohort was strong. High-throughput TCR immunosequencing, statistical association of individual TCRs with disease status, and machine learning were combined to predict cytomegalovirus infection status. To study patterns of TCR occurrence, a later analysis re-analyzed previously published TCR beta repertoires from just over 650 donors and added high-resolution HLA genotyping. Along with the approximately 600-subject first cohort, a separate validation cohort of 120 different subjects was used. On average, about 240,000 unique TCR beta nucleotide sequences were sequenced per donor among about 400 genotyped donors of the cohort, with around 19% of those sequences being non-productive. What the authors observed across the whole study: A cluster of highly shared sequence variants was judged likely to represent a technical artifact of the sequencing pipeline. CMV serostatus was the only immune exposure information available for the cohort. Compared with the approximately 670-donor mean, donors in an Asian-associated ancestry cluster had fewer N-insertions in productive TCRs, according to a later genetic analysis. Several of the top co-occurrence clusters appeared to be linked to parvovirus B19, influenza, CMV and Epstein-Barr virus, according to a later analysis. Most TCR sequences were observed very rarely across donors, whereas some public TCRs were present in many individuals. Compared with equally common non-associated chains, HLA-associated TCR beta chains in a later analysis were more clonally expanded and had lower generation probabilities. Strong co-occurrence of HLA alleles, especially DR and DQ, made assigning TCR associations to individual alleles difficult. HLA typing was unavailable for some donors at each locus, so association tests used only the typed subset. In a later analysis, some 17,000 TCR beta sequences were associated with specific HLA alleles at a false discovery rate of 0.05. The earlier analysis of about 600 of the donors excluded 15 to 20 rarely observed V segments, including chromosome 9 orphons, because counts were too low. In this cohort, only TCR beta chains were sequenced, and detectable features were limited by the absence of alpha or paired-chain data. A further reported finding was that TCR beta sequences accurately predicted the HLA-A and HLA-B alleles for most subjects in the first cohort. In a later genetic analysis, a missense DCLRE1C variant was associated with V-gene and J-gene trimming of TCR beta chains, and the association was replicated in an independent cohort. In vitro tests confirmed that three of the cytomegalovirus-associated TCR beta chains recognize cytomegalovirus antigens. A total of around 150 TCR beta chains were listed by the study as associated with cytomegalovirus. Most CMV-associated TCR beta chains appeared to be HLA-restricted in a later analysis, and the HLA associations seemed to be driven largely by CMV exposure. Because the 87-base-pair reads could not distinguish some IMGT-functional V segments, including TRBV6-2 and TRBV6-3, those segments were excluded. A later analysis found that TCR association rates varied across HLA loci, with DRB1 alleles showing the most associated TCRs and HLA-C alleles the fewest. The classifier was reported to diagnose cytomegalovirus status with high specificity and sensitivity in both the original cohort and the validation cohort. An earlier analysis of approximately 540 of the donors showed that most TCR beta V segments appeared in productive rearrangements either about 87% or about 30% of the time, which broadly matched IMGT annotations. The authors suggested that the approach could potentially be extended to other disease states and immunological phenotypes. Roughly uniform sequencing depth across donors was assumed in presence/absence analyses, although this assumption may not hold. Linkage disequilibrium might explain the correlated functional status among segregating V segments, but an unknown experimental factor could not be ruled out.

The CDR3 covers 11 residues, taking in both the cysteine and the phenylalanine. Only the CDR3 part of the read is kept: 33 bases, read in frame from the first base. V is cut by 8 bases and J by 9 bases, and the space between the germline ends is 17 bases. The germline V gene supplies CDR1 SQVTM and CDR2 ANQGSEA. The cohort was made up of under 800 healthy bone marrow donors. At the time of sampling, every cohort member was nominally healthy, though immune exposures that went unrecorded were likely present. The donor was CMV seropositive and was included in the group of almost 300 seropositive cohort members. Each donor provided a peripheral blood sample, and peripheral blood mononuclear cells were used for TCR beta sequencing. Genomic DNA was extracted from the blood cell samples with the Qiagen DNeasy Blood Extraction Kit. The library relied on the immunoSEQ multiplex PCR assay. A mixture of 60 forward primers for TCR Vbeta segments and 13 reverse primers for TCR Jbeta segments was used in the multiplex PCR. Amplification of the CDR3 region of rearranged TCR beta genes was performed with a multiplex PCR assay on genomic DNA. The amplified TCR beta libraries were sequenced on the Illumina HiSeq System as 87-base-pair reads. The authors' analysis ran thus. In a later analysis, 80 million or so unique TCR beta chains were counted across the 500 to 850 repertoires, and around 11 million of these chains were shared by at least two donors. To remove PCR and sequencing errors, raw reads were error-corrected and collapsed into unique sequences using a nearest-neighbor algorithm that merged closely related sequences. To assign V, D and J gene segments, CDR3 sequences were aligned to IMGT reference sequences. For a sequence to be retained, a match of at least six nucleotides was required to both a V gene segment and a J gene segment. A rearrangement was called productive if the CDR3 had no stop codons and remained in frame with V and J, and every other rearrangement was called non-productive. Following IMGT convention, CDR3 was defined as the stretch from the second conserved V-encoded cysteine to the conserved J-encoded phenylalanine. In an earlier analysis of approximately 500 of the donors, sequences lacking an unambiguous match to a single V gene segment were excluded. In an earlier analysis of more than 500 of the donors, a V segment was called functional when productive rearrangements were above 56.7%, and segregating when the standard deviation between donors exceeded 5%. To diagnose cytomegalovirus status from the catalog of TCR beta chain sequences, a statistical classification framework was built. A later analysis assigned V and J genes by comparing TCR nucleotide sequences with IMGT/GENE-DB human TR gene sequences. The TCRdist pipeline was used in a later analysis to assign CDR3 sequences and most-parsimonious VDJ recombination scenarios. A later analysis defined each TCR beta chain by its CDR3 amino acid sequence plus V-gene family, and excluded reads lacking a unique V-gene family. To address suspected cross-contamination and a sequencing artifact, a later analysis removed roughly 580 highly shared, low-generation-probability nucleotide sequences. For each public chain, a later analysis derived a clonal expansion index from normalized ranks of inferred template counts within each repertoire. A later analysis computed generation probabilities with a VDJ recombination model fitted to out-of-frame rearrangements, and checked the results against IGoR. Hypergeometric tests were used in a later analysis to score TCR-TCR, TCR-HLA and TCR-CMV co-occurrence, with a repertoire-size bias correction applied to the TCR pairs. In a later analysis, false discovery rates were estimated by permuting HLA or CMV assignments 20 times. In a later analysis, co-occurring TCRs were grouped using DBSCAN, and TCRdist sequence similarity was added for clustering within HLA-allele-positive subsets. Co-occurrence clustering excluded repertoires with fewer than 30,000 or more than 120,000 public chains, plus five with anomalous nucleotide sharing. Here the immuneACCESS table is served through TCRdb, limited to in-frame sequences with V and J called. Missing clones are a known gap in these copies; in checked studies unresolved V genes cover under half, and the rest lacks a known reason. The V and J calls and the clone size are those of that table, but D and trimming were determined from the DNA. A total of approximately 170,000 clones appear in this sample, roughly 67% of them only once. Of the sample, around 5% is held by the ten largest clones.

Worth noting for this clone: What antigen it recognizes has not been identified. No base quality information exists; no much larger clone differs at one position.

The specimen was PBMCs. This chain is built from TRBV29-1 and TRBJ2-7, with TRBD1 tentatively as D gene (6 bases match). The TCR originated in a woman younger than 30 in good health and CMV-seropositive. The CDR3 protein: CSTFSGEGQYF. In nucleotide form, the sequence is TGCAGCACATTTTCAGGGGAAGGGCAGTACTTC.